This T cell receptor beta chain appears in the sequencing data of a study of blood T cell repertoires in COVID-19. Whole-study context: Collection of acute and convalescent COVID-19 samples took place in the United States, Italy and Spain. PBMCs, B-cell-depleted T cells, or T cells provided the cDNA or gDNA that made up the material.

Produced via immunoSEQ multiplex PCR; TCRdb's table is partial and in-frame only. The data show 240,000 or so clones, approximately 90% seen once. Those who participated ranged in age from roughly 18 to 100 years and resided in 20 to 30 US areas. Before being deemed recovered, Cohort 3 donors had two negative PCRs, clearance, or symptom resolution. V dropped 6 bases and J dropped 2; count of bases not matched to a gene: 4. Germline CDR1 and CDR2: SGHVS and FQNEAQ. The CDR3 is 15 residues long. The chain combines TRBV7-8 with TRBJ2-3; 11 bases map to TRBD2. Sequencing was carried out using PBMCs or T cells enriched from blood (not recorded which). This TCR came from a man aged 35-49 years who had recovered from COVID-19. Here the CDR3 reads CASRRLAGFTDTQYF. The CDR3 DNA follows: TGTGCCAGCAGGAGACTAGCGGGATTCACAGATACGCAGTATTTT.